This record looks at one TCR beta chain sequence and its context. Its specificity is not known. This sample stems from a study of cytomegalovirus exposure and HLA in healthy donors. Study-level results: In a later analysis, across HLA loci, associated TCR counts were highest for DRB1, lowest for HLA-C. Previous analysis showed most TCR beta V segments were productive about 90% or about 30% of the time.

Healthy bone marrow donors made up the cohort. Though nominally healthy at sampling, donors likely had unrecorded immune exposures. Trimming cost V 3 bases and J 11 bases, with 11 bases left between them. The length of the CDR3 is 12 residues. Germline-derived CDR1 and CDR2 are SGHVT and SQSDAQ. A multiplex PCR was run with 60 Vbeta primers and 13 Jbeta primers. Libraries were prepared by immunoSEQ multiplex PCR; TCRdb keeps only in-frame clonotypes and omits some of them. The sample includes about 200,000 clones, roughly 78% of them seen just once. The sample was PBMCs. The chain carries TRBV7-4 and TRBJ1-5; no clear D gene. This clonotype was sampled from a woman in her 30s in good health and CMV-seropositive. CDR3: CASSFRSGTQHF. CDR3 nucleotide sequence: TGTGCCAGCAGCTTTAGGTCGGGAACCCAGCATTTT.